One sample yielded the 26 T cell receptor beta chains listed below, sequenced in a study of graft-versus-host responses after intestinal transplantation. Antigens of these TCRs are unknown. This table comes from immunoSEQ multiplex PCR, and its TCRdb copy is limited to in-frame clones, with some not included. This table has roughly 39,000 clones, about 95% appearing once. The sample was unstimulated CD8+ T cells sorted from spleen or lymph node cells, taken before transplant. The origin of the receptors is a human donor who was the organ donor for an intestinal transplant.

The rearrangement uses TRBV19 and TRBJ1-1, with D perhaps matching TRBD1 (6 bases). Germline assignment: CDR1 LNHDA and CDR2 SQIVND (reference sequence). This CDR3 contains 17 residues. Trimming left V 1 base short and J 3 bases short, with 18 bases between. The CDR3 DNA reads TGTGCCAGTAGTATAGTTTACGCATCAGGGGTGGACACTGAAGCTTTCTTT. It translates to CASSIVYASGVDTEAFF.

The CDR3 region is CASSLGYNEQFF. The CDR3 DNA sequence: TGTGCCAGCAGCTTAGGTTACAATGAGCAGTTCTTC. V and J are TRBV11-2 and TRBJ2-1; D is unresolved. Trimming removed 1 base from V and 4 bases from J, with 2 bases in between. The CDR3 is made up of 12 amino acids. Looked up from germline, CDR1 is SGHAT and CDR2 is FQNNGV.

V and J are TRBV30 and TRBJ1-2, with D uncertain. Deletions cut 1 base from V and 1 base from J, with 7 bases between. In germline, CDR1 is GTSNPN, CDR2 SVGIG (reference sequence). The CDR3 consists of 13 residues. CDR3 sequence (DNA): TGTGCCTGGAGTGGGGATTTTAACTATGGCTACACCTTC. Its translation: CAWSGDFNYGYTF.

The CDR3 bases are TGTGCCAGCAGCTTAGGCCCCAGCACAGATACGCAGTATTTT. It translates to CASSLGPSTDTQYF. V is TRBV7-3 and J is TRBJ2-3; no clear D. CDR3 length: 14 residues. V shed 2 bases and J shed 0 bases, with 6 bases lying between them. CDR1 SGHTA and CDR2 FQGTGA come from the germline V gene. Complete variable domain (other parts from reference TRBV7-3 and TRBJ2-3): GAGVSQTPSNKVTEKGKYVELRCDPISGHTALYWYRQSLGQGPEFLIYFQGTGAADDSGLPNDRFFAVRPEGSVSTLKIQRTERGDSAVYLCASSLGPSTDTQYFGPGTRLTVL.

In its sample, this clone was seen once. The chain uses TRBV27 and TRBJ1-6; tentative D call: TRBD1 (5 bases). The CDR3 runs 19 residues. The germline V gene encodes CDR1 MNHEY and CDR2 SMNVEV (reference sequence). The V gene lost 0 bases and the J gene lost 1 base, with 16 bases spanning the gap. The CDR3 DNA is TGTGCCAGCAGTTTATCCTCGGGGGATATAGCGTCCTATAATTCACCCCTCCACTTT. It codes for CASSLSSGDIASYNSPLHF.

V and J are TRBV6-5 and TRBJ1-2; D remains ambiguous. Trimming removed 2 bases at V and 6 bases at J, with 16 bases between. The CDR3 has 15 residues. Germline assignment: CDR1 MNHEY and CDR2 SVGAGI. The DNA for the CDR3 is TGTGCCAGCAGTTACAAGTTGGGCAGCCTCGATGGCTACACCTTC. Translated, it gives CASSYKLGSLDGYTF.

On this clone: A junction end diverges from the germline sequence, so it may reflect a read error. The chain links TRBV7-9 to TRBJ1-1; D remains unclear. CDR3 length equals 11 residues. In germline, CDR1 is SEHNR, CDR2 FQNEAQ (reference sequence). The CDR3 DNA sequence: TGTGCCAGCAACTTAGGCACTGAAGCTTTCTTT. Residues: CASNLGTEAFF. Filled out from reference TRBV7-9 and TRBJ1-1, the complete variable domain reads DTGVSQNPRHKITKRGQNVTFRCDPISEHNRLYWYRQTLGQGPEFLTYFQNEAQLEKSRLLSDRFSAERPKGSFSTLEIQRTEQGDSAMYLCASNLGTEAFFGQGTRLTVV.

This clone was counted once. CDR3 nucleotides: TGTGCCAGCAGTTACGACTCCCTCACCGGGGAGCTGTTTTTT. Translation: CASSYDSLTGELFF. The rearrangement joins TRBV6-6 to TRBJ2-2; no definite D call. V was shortened by 2 bases and J by 4 bases, with 8 bases between the two germline ends. Germline loops: CDR1 MNHNY, CDR2 SVGAGI (reference sequence). This CDR3 contains 14 residues.

Here the CDR3 DNA reads TGTGCCAGCAATCCACAGGGGGCGGATTGGAATGAGCAGTTCTTC. Amino acids: CASNPQGADWNEQFF. This chain joins TRBV27 and TRBJ2-1, with 9 bases fitting TRBD1. Germline lookup yields CDR1 MNHEY and CDR2 SMNVEV (reference sequence). J was trimmed by 7 bases and V by 7 bases; bases with no gene match: 11. The CDR3 runs 15 residues.

The chain recombines TRBV29-1 with TRBJ1-2; D is unclear. Germline V gene lookup returns CDR1 SQVTM and CDR2 ANQGSEA. CDR3 length equals 13 residues. Trimming cost V 3 bases and J 0 bases, with 8 bases left between them. The chain's CDR3 is CSVEAGTNYGYTF. The CDR3 coding sequence is TGCAGCGTTGAGGCTGGCACTAACTATGGCTACACCTTC.

This sequence joins TRBV6-1 and TRBJ1-5, with TRBD1 matching 7 bases. Germline values: CDR1 MNHNS, CDR2 SASEGT. V trimming: 2 bases; J trimming: 3 bases; junction bases outside the gene matches: 7. CDR3 length equals 16 residues. Here the CDR3 DNA reads TGTGCCAGCAGTGAATCTACAGGGGCTCTCAATCAGCCCCAGCATTTT. It is translated as CASSESTGALNQPQHF.

The genes are TRBV4-1 and TRBJ2-7; D is unclear. The CDR3 spans 14 residues. The ends were cut back, 3 bases at V and 1 base at J, with 10 bases in the middle. The V gene's germline CDR1 is MGHRA and CDR2 YSYEKL. The DNA for the CDR3 is TGCGCCAGCAGCCAGGTCGGGCCTTCCTACGAGCAGTACTTC. Its protein product is CASSQVGPSYEQYF.

The chain carries TRBV10-1 and TRBJ1-2, with D unclear. The germline CDR1 and CDR2 sequences are WNHNN and SYGVQD (reference sequence). V lost 0 bases, J lost 0 bases, and 8 bases lay in between. This CDR3 has 15 amino acids. The CDR3 DNA reads as TGCGCCAGCAGTGAGTCGAACAGAACTAACTATGGCTACACCTTC. Its protein product is CASSESNRTNYGYTF.

This chain joins TRBV5-1 and TRBJ2-1; no definite D call. V dropped 0 bases and J dropped 0 bases, with 10 bases sitting between them. This CDR3 is built from 16 residues. Germline CDR1 reads SGHRS; CDR2 reads YFSETQ. The DNA of the CDR3 is TGCGCCAGCAGCTTGGAAGCGCTAAACTCCTACAATGAGCAGTTCTTC. This sequence encodes CASSLEALNSYNEQFF.

The chain links TRBV7-2 to TRBJ2-5, with no clear D. The CDR3 runs to 17 residues. Germline V CDR1 and CDR2: SGHTA, FQGNSA. Trimming pared 5 bases from V and 0 bases from J, leaving 19 bases between. The CDR3 loop reads CASSRLYYRWYQETQYF. As DNA, the CDR3 is TGTGCCAGCAGCCGTCTATACTACCGGTGGTACCAAGAGACCCAGTACTTC.

This CDR3 reads CSVEDLDQPSETQYF. The CDR3 region has the DNA TGCAGCGTTGAAGATCTTGATCAGCCGTCTGAGACCCAGTACTTC. The J gene is TRBJ2-5, the V gene TRBV29-1; D is uncertain. The V end lost 0 bases, the J end lost 5 bases, and 16 bases lay between the germline ends. Germline lookup yields CDR1 SQVTM and CDR2 ANQGSEA. CDR3 length equals 15 residues. The full variable domain, its missing parts supplied by reference TRBV29-1 and TRBJ2-5, is SAVISQKPSRDICQRGTSLTIQCQVDSQVTMMFWYRQQPGQSLTLIATANQGSEATYESGFVIDKFPISRPNLTFSTLTVSNMSPEDSSIYLCSVEDLDQPSETQYFGPGTRLLVL.

The chain combines TRBV27 with TRBJ2-6; D remains unclear. The germline V gene encodes CDR1 MNHEY and CDR2 SMNVEV (reference sequence). Trimming cost V 3 bases and J 4 bases, with 19 bases left between them. The CDR3 totals 18 residues. This CDR3 reads CASSFLPPAESGANVLTF. The CDR3 nucleotides are TGTGCCAGCAGTTTTTTACCCCCCGCAGAGTCGGGGGCCAACGTCCTGACTTTC.

The chain employs TRBV28 and TRBJ2-6; D remains ambiguous. The V end lost 10 bases, the J end lost 0 bases, and 4 bases lay between the germline ends. This CDR3 is built from 12 residues. In germline, CDR1 is MDHEN, CDR2 SYDVKM. The CDR3 region is CATNSGANVLTF. CDR3 sequence (DNA): TGTGCCACAAACTCTGGGGCCAACGTCCTGACTTTC.

This chain connects TRBV30 to TRBJ1-1, with 10 bases fitting TRBD1. CDR1 is GTSNPN, CDR2 SVGIG, per germline (reference sequence). The CDR3 consists of 12 residues. The V segment lost 5 bases and the J segment 3 bases; nucleotides outside the gene matches: 0. The CDR3 here is CAWDRGHTEAFF. Written as DNA, the CDR3 is TGTGCCTGGGACAGGGGGCACACTGAAGCTTTCTTT. The entire variable domain, with the rest obtained from reference TRBV30 and TRBJ1-1, is as follows: SQTIHQWPATLVQPVGSPLSLECTVEGTSNPNLYWYRQAAGRGLQLLFYSVGIGQISSEVPQNLSASRPQDRQFILSSKKLLLSDSGFYLCAWDRGHTEAFFGQGTRLTVV.

The V call is TRBV27, the J call TRBJ2-4; 9 bases match TRBD2. Germline CDR1 and CDR2: MNHEY and SMNVEV (reference sequence). This CDR3 comprises 16 residues. V shed 2 bases and J 2 bases; nucleotides not matched to a gene: 4. The CDR3 loop is CASSLVAGATKNIQYF. CDR3 nucleotide sequence: TGTGCCAGCAGTTTAGTAGCGGGGGCAACCAAAAACATTCAGTACTTC.

This chain connects TRBV4-3 to TRBJ2-6; 8 bases agree with TRBD1. Germline V gives CDR1 LGHNA, CDR2 YSLEER. The length of the CDR3 is 22 residues. V dropped 0 bases and J dropped 1; count of bases not matched to a gene: 17. The CDR3 DNA reads TGCGCCAGCAGCCAAGATTTGGACTTAGGACAGGGCCTGGTGTCTGGGGCCAACGTCCTGACTTTC. Protein sequence: CASSQDLDLGQGLVSGANVLTF.

The V gene is TRBV28, the J gene TRBJ1-5; D is uncertain. The V gene lost 2 bases and the J gene lost 2 bases, with 10 bases spanning the gap. Germline V gene data show CDR1 as MDHEN and CDR2 as SYDVKM. This CDR3 is built from 15 residues. The CDR3 DNA reads as TGTGCCAGCAGTTTACCCGCAGTCCGCAATCAGCCCCAGCATTTT. As protein: CASSLPAVRNQPQHF.

V and J are TRBV5-5 and TRBJ2-7; 9 nucleotides align to TRBD2. The germline V gene has CDR1 SGHKS and CDR2 YYEKEE (reference sequence). V was clipped by 4 bases and J by 3 bases; unmatched bases: 8. CDR3 length: 15 residues. CDR3 sequence (DNA): TGTGCCAGCAGCGTAGGCGGGGGGGAACACTACGAGCAGTACTTC. It specifies CASSVGGGEHYEQYF. Filled out from reference TRBV5-5 and TRBJ2-7, the complete variable domain reads DAGVTQSPTHLIKTRGQQVTLRCSPISGHKSVSWYQQVLGQGPQFIFQYYEKEERGRGNFPDRFSARQFPNYSSELNVNALLLGDSALYLCASSVGGGEHYEQYFGPGTRLTVT.

In its sample, this clone was seen once. The genes are TRBV9 and TRBJ2-6; D not certain. V lost 0 bases and J 0 bases, leaving 4 bases between the germline ends. CDR3 size: 15 residues. Germline values: CDR1 SGDLS, CDR2 YYNGEE. The CDR3 sequence is CASSVVDSGANVLTF. The CDR3 coding sequence is TGTGCCAGCAGCGTAGTGGACTCTGGGGCCAACGTCCTGACTTTC.

The chain uses TRBV6-4 and TRBJ2-3; 12 nucleotides line up with TRBD1. CDR1 and CDR2 from the germline V gene are MRHNA and SNTAGT. Unmatched junction bases numbered 6, after V lost 2 bases and J lost 6 bases. The CDR3 has 16 residues. CDR3 coding DNA: TGTGCCAGCAGTGACCACGGGACAGGGGGCTGGGATACGCAGTATTTT. It translates to CASSDHGTGGWDTQYF.

This rearrangement joins TRBV27 to TRBJ2-1; D not certain. The V end was cut by 0 bases, the J end by 4 bases, with 4 bases between. Germline loops: CDR1 MNHEY, CDR2 SMNVEV (reference sequence). CDR3 length equals 13 residues. The CDR3 here is CASSLSIYNEQFF. CDR3 DNA: TGTGCCAGCAGTTTATCTATTTACAATGAGCAGTTCTTC.